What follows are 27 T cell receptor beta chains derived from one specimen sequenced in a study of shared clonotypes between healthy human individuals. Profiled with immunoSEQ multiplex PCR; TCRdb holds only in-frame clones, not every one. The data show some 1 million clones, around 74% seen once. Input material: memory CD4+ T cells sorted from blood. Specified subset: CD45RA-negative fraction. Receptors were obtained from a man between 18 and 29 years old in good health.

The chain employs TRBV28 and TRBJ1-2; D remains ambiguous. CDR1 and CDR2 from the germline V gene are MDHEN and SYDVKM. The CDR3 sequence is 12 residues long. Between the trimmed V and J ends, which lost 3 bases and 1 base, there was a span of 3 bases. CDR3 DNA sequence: TGTGCCAGCAGTTTGATTAACTATGGCTACACCTTC. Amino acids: CASSLINYGYTF.

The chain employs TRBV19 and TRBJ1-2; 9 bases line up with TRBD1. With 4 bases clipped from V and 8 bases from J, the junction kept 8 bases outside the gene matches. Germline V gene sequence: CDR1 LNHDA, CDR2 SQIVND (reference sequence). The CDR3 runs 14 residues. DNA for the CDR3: TGTGCCAGTAGTACCTCCCGGACAGGGGTGGGCTACACCTTC. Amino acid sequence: CASSTSRTGVGYTF.

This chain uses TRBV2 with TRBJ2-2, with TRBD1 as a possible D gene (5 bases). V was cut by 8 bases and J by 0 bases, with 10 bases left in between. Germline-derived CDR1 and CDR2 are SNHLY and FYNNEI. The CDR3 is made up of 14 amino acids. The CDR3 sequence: CASSKDTNTGELFF. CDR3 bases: TGTGCCAGCTCCAAGGACACGAACACCGGGGAGCTGTTTTTT.

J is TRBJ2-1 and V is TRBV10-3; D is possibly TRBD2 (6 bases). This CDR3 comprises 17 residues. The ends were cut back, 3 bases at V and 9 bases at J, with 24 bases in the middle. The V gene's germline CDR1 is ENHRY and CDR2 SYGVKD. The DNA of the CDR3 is TGTGCCATCAGTGAACGACTAGTTAGCGGTGTCGGGATTGAGCAGTTCTTC. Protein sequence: CAISERLVSGVGIEQFF.

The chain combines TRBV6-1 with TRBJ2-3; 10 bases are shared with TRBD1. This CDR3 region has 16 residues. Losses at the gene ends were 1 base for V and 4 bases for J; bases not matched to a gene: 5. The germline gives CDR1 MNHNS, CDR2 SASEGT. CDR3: CASSEGGTGVPDTQYF. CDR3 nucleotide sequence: TGTGCCAGCAGTGAAGGGGGGACAGGGGTACCAGATACGCAGTATTTT.

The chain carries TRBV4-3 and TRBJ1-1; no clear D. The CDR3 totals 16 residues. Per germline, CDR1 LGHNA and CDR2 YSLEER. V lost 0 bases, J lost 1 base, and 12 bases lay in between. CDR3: CASSQEMQRGNTEAFF. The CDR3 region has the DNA TGCGCCAGCAGCCAAGAAATGCAGCGCGGGAACACTGAAGCTTTCTTT.

The CDR3 loop is CASSARQGSGQPQHF. The DNA for the CDR3 is TGTGCCAGCAGCGCACGACAGGGAAGTGGTCAGCCCCAGCATTTT. The genes are TRBV21-1 and TRBJ1-5; TRBD1 is the table's D call and was not checked against the DNA. TRBV21-1 is tagged as a pseudogene. This CDR3 contains 15 residues.

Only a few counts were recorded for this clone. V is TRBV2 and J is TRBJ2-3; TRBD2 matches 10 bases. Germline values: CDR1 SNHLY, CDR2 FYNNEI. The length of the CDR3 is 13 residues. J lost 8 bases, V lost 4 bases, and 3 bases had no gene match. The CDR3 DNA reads TGTGCCAGCAGTGGGACTAGCGGAGGTACGCAGTATTTT. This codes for CASSGTSGGTQYF.

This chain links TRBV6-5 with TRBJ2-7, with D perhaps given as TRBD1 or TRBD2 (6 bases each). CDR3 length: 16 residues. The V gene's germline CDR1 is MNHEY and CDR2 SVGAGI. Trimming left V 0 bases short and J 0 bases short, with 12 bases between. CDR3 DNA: TGTGCCAGCAGTTACTCGGGGGGCTTAAGCTCCTACGAGCAGTACTTC. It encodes CASSYSGGLSSYEQYF.

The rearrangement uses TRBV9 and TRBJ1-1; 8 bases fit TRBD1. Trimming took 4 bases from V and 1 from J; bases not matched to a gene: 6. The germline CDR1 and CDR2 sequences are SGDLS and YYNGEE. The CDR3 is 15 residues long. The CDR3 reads CASSPRTGPNTEAFF. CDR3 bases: TGTGCCAGCAGCCCACGGACAGGGCCGAACACTGAAGCTTTCTTT.

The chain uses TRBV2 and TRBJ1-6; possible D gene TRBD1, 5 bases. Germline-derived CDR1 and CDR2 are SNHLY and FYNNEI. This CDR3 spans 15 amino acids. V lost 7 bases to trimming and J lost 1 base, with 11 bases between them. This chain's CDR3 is CASIEGTSYNSPLHF. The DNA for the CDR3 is TGTGCCAGCATTGAGGGGACTTCCTATAATTCACCCCTCCACTTT.

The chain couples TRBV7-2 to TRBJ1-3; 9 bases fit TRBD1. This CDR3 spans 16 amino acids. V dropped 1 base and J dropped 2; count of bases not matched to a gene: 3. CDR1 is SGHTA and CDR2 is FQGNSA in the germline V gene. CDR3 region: CASSLEGTGTGNTIYF. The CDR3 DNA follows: TGTGCCAGCAGCTTAGAAGGGACAGGGACTGGAAACACCATATATTTT.

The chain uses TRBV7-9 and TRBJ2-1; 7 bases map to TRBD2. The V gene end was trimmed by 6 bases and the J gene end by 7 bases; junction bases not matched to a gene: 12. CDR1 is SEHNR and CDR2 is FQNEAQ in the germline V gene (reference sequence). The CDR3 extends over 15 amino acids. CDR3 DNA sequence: TGTGCCAGCAGTCCACTGCGGGAGTTCGGAAATGAGCAGTTCTTC. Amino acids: CASSPLREFGNEQFF.

DNA of the CDR3: TGTGCCAGCTTCGGACAGAACACCGGGGAGCTGTTTTTT. Translated: CASFGQNTGELFF. The rearrangement uses TRBV7-9 and TRBJ2-2, with D possibly matching TRBD1 (5 bases). V was pared by 8 bases and J by 1 base, with 8 bases between. The V gene's germline CDR1 is SEHNR and CDR2 FQNEAQ (reference sequence). The CDR3 consists of 13 residues.

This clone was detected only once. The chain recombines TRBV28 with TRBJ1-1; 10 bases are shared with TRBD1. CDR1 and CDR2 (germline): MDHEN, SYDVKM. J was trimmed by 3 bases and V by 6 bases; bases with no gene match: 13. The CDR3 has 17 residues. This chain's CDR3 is CASSSGLGQGSDTEAFF. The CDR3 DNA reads TGTGCCAGCAGCTCGGGGTTGGGACAGGGGTCCGACACTGAAGCTTTCTTT. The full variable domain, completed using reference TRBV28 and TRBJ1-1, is DVKVTQSSRYLVKRTGEKVFLECVQDMDHENMFWYRQDPGLGLRLIYFSYDVKMKEKGDIPEGYSVSREKKERFSLILESASTNQTSMYLCASSSGLGQGSDTEAFFGQGTRLTVV.

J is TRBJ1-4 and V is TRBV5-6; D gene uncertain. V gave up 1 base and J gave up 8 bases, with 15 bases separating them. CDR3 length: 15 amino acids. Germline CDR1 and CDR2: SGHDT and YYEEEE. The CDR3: CASSLHAGLSEKLFF. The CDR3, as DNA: TGTGCCAGCAGCTTGCACGCAGGACTTTCCGAAAAACTGTTTTTT. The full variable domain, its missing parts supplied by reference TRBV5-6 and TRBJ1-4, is DAGVTQSPTHLIKTRGQQVTLRCSPKSGHDTVSWYQQALGQGPQFIFQYYEEEERQRGNFPDRFSGHQFPNYSSELNVNALLLGDSALYLCASSLHAGLSEKLFFGSGTQLSVL.

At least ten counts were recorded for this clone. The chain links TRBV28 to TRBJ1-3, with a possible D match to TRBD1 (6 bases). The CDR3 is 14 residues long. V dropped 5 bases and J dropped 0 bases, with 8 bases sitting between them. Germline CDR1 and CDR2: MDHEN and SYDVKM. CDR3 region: CASSRGASGNTIYF. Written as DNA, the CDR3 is TGTGCCAGCAGTCGGGGGGCCTCTGGAAACACCATATATTTT. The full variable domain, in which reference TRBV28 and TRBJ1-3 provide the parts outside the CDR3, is DVKVTQSSRYLVKRTGEKVFLECVQDMDHENMFWYRQDPGLGLRLIYFSYDVKMKEKGDIPEGYSVSREKKERFSLILESASTNQTSMYLCASSRGASGNTIYFGEGSWLTVV.

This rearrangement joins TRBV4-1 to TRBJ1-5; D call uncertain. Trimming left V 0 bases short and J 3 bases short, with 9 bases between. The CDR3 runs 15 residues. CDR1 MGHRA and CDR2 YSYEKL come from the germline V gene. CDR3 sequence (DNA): TGCGCCAGCAGCCAAGATCGGGCAGACAATCAGCCCCAGCATTTT. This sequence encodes CASSQDRADNQPQHF.

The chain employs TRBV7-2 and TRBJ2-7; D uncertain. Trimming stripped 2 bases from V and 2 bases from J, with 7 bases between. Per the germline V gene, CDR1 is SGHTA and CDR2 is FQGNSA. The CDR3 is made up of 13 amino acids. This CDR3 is CASSLKETYEQYF. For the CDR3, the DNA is TGTGCCAGCAGCTTAAAGGAGACCTACGAGCAGTACTTC.

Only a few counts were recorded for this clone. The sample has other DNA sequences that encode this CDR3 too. The CDR3 loop is CASSLRGDSSYNEQFF. The CDR3 DNA is TGTGCCAGCAGCCTACGGGGGGACAGCTCCTACAATGAGCAGTTCTTC. The rearrangement joins TRBV11-2 to TRBJ2-1; tentatively, D is TRBD1 or TRBD2 (7 bases each). The germline gives CDR1 SGHAT, CDR2 FQNNGV. V shed 5 bases and J shed 0 bases, with 14 bases lying between them. The CDR3 has 16 amino acids.

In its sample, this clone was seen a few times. CDR3 bases: TGTGCCAGCAGCGTGACTAGCGGGGATTACAATGAGCAGTTCTTC. Translation: CASSVTSGDYNEQFF. The rearrangement uses TRBV7-2 and TRBJ2-1, with 11 bases that match TRBD2. The V gene end was trimmed by 5 bases and the J gene end by 4 bases; junction bases not matched to a gene: 4. Germline V CDR1 and CDR2: SGHTA, FQGNSA. The CDR3 runs 15 residues.

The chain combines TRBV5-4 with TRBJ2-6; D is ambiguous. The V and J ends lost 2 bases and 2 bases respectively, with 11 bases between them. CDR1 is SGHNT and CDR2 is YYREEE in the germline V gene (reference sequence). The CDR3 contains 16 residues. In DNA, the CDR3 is TGTGCCAGCAGCTTCGGGTTACTGACTGGGGCCAACGTCCTGACTTTC. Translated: CASSFGLLTGANVLTF.

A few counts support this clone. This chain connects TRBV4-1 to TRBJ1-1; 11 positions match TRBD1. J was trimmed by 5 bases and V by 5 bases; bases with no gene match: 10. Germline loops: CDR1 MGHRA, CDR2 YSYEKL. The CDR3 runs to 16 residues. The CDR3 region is CASSTDRGPTGTEAFF. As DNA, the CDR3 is TGCGCCAGCAGCACGGACAGGGGGCCTACGGGGACTGAAGCTTTCTTT.

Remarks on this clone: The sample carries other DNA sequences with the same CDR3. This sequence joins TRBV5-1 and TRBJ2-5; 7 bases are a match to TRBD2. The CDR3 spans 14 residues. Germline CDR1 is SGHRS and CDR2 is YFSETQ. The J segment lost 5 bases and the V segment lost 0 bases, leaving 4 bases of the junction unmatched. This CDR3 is CASSLEGGRETQYF. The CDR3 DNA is TGCGCCAGCAGCTTGGAGGGAGGGAGGGAGACCCAGTACTTC.

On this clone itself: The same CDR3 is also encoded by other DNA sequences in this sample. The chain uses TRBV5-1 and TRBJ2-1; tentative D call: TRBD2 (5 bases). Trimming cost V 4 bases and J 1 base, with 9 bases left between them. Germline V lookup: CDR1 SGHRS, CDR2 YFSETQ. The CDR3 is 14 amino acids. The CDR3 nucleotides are TGCGCCAGCAGCCTAACGGGGTCCTACAATGAGCAGTTCTTC. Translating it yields CASSLTGSYNEQFF.

CDR3 coding DNA: TGTGCCAGCAGCCTAACGAGGGACACTGAAGCTTTCTTT. Its protein is CASSLTRDTEAFF. The chain employs TRBV7-2 and TRBJ1-1; no firm D call. Germline loops: CDR1 SGHTA, CDR2 FQGNSA. The CDR3 is 13 residues long. V lost 5 bases and J 3 bases, leaving 10 bases between the germline ends.

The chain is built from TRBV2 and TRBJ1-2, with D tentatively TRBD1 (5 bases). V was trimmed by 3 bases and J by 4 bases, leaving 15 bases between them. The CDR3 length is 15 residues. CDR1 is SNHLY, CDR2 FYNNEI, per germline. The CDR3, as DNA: TGTGCCAGCAGTGAGGGGGTCCGAGGGGCCTATGGCTACACCTTC. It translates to CASSEGVRGAYGYTF.